This TCR beta chain comes out of a study of control samples from healthy donors and cancer patients. Using immunoSEQ multiplex PCR, the repertoire was profiled, and TCRdb retains in-frame clones only, with some absent. The sample consists of roughly 150,000 clones, around 88% of them appearing once. The length of the CDR3 is 15 residues. The trim removed 7 bases at V and 5 bases at J, leaving 10 bases unmatched. Germline CDR1 is SGHVS and CDR2 is FQNEAQ. This TCR was sampled from a man between 18 and 29 years old in good health. This chain uses TRBV7-8 with TRBJ2-7, with TRBD2 identical over 11 bases. Material for sequencing was blood. The CDR3: CASKLFSGGADEQYF. The CDR3 DNA sequence: TGTGCCAGCAAACTATTTAGCGGGGGGGCAGACGAGCAGTACTTC.